The 28 T cell receptor beta chains below all came from one sample that was sequenced in a study of T cell clones after liver transplantation. This table comes from immunoSEQ multiplex PCR, and its TCRdb copy is limited to in-frame clones, with some not included. Among about 74,000 clones listed, 75% to 85% were seen once. The source was CD4+ T cells from blood, collected before liver transplant. The origin of the receptors is a human donor who received a liver transplant.

This clone was detected only once. The chain recombines TRBV5-1 with TRBJ2-1; TRBD2 matches at 7 bases. Losses at the gene ends were 7 bases for V and 7 bases for J; bases not matched to a gene: 11. Germline V gives CDR1 SGHRS, CDR2 YFSETQ. The CDR3 consists of 14 residues. The CDR3 DNA reads TGCGCCAGCTTCCTAGCGGCGAGCGCGAATGAGCAGTTCTTC. This gives the protein CASFLAASANEQFF.

The rearrangement uses TRBV5-1 and TRBJ2-1, with unresolved D. Germline V CDR1 and CDR2: SGHRS, YFSETQ. CDR3 length equals 15 residues. Between the trimmed V and J ends, which lost 0 bases and 0 bases, there was a span of 7 bases. The CDR3 here is CASSLAVYSYNEQFF. In DNA, the CDR3 is TGCGCCAGCAGCTTGGCCGTATACTCCTACAATGAGCAGTTCTTC. The full variable domain, its missing parts supplied by reference TRBV5-1 and TRBJ2-1, is KAGVTQTPRYLIKTRGQQVTLSCSPISGHRSVSWYQQTPGQGLQFLFEYFSETQRNKGNFPGRFSGRQFSNSRSEMNVSTLELGDSALYLCASSLAVYSYNEQFFGPGTRLTVL.

The genes are TRBV7-3 and TRBJ2-3; no clear D. Between the trimmed V and J ends, which lost 1 base and 2 bases, there was a span of 7 bases. CDR1 and CDR2 from the germline V gene are SGHTA and FQGTGA. The CDR3 sequence is 14 residues long. The chain's CDR3 is CASSLISDTDTQYF. CDR3 bases: TGTGCCAGCAGCTTAATAAGCGACACAGATACGCAGTATTTT.

This chain uses TRBV7-2 with TRBJ2-3; TRBD2 matches 12 bases. Trimming took 3 bases from V and 0 from J; bases not matched to a gene: 7. This CDR3 spans 18 amino acids. From germline, CDR1 is SGHTA and CDR2 FQGNSA. The CDR3 here is CASSFKLAGGGSTDTQYF. The CDR3 nucleotides read TGTGCCAGCAGCTTTAAACTAGCGGGAGGTGGTAGCACAGATACGCAGTATTTT.

The V gene is TRBV6-1, the J gene TRBJ2-3; no definite D call. V lost 6 bases to trimming and J lost 9 bases, with 10 bases between them. The CDR3 totals 11 residues. The germline V gene has CDR1 MNHNS and CDR2 SASEGT. The CDR3 DNA sequence: TGTGCCAGCAGCCTTTCCACCACGCAGTATTTT. Its translation is CASSLSTTQYF.

The V and J genes are TRBV6-5 and TRBJ2-5; unclear D gene. Germline assignment: CDR1 MNHEY and CDR2 SVGAGI. Trimming pared 6 bases from V and 0 bases from J, leaving 11 bases between. This CDR3 has 14 residues. The CDR3 DNA follows: TGTGCCAGCAGCCCTCGGGCCTACCAAGAGACCCAGTACTTC. Protein sequence: CASSPRAYQETQYF.

The chain carries TRBV28 and TRBJ2-3, with 7 positions matching TRBD2. Losses at the gene ends were 6 bases for V and 8 bases for J; bases not matched to a gene: 17. The CDR3 length is 16 residues. Germline V lookup: CDR1 MDHEN, CDR2 SYDVKM. CDR3 sequence reads: CASRAKRGWPYVTQYF. Written as DNA, the CDR3 is TGTGCCAGCAGGGCGAAGCGGGGCTGGCCCTACGTTACGCAGTATTTT. Variable domain in full (rest from reference TRBV28 and TRBJ2-3): DVKVTQSSRYLVKRTGEKVFLECVQDMDHENMFWYRQDPGLGLRLIYFSYDVKMKEKGDIPEGYSVSREKKERFSLILESASTNQTSMYLCASRAKRGWPYVTQYFGPGTRLTVL.

The chain couples TRBV5-1 to TRBJ2-2, with 10 bases lining up with TRBD2. After removal of 3 bases from V and 6 bases from J, the junction contained 5 bases not matched to a gene. The CDR3 loop spans 15 amino acids. Germline loops: CDR1 SGHRS, CDR2 YFSETQ. CDR3 amino acids: CASSWTSGFPGELFF. The CDR3 nucleotides are TGCGCCAGCAGCTGGACTAGCGGATTCCCCGGGGAGCTGTTTTTT.

The chain has TRBV7-2 and TRBJ1-2; D unresolved. Germline values: CDR1 SGHTA, CDR2 FQGNSA. The CDR3 covers 15 residues. V shed 5 bases and J shed 4 bases, with 17 bases lying between them. The CDR3 DNA reads TGTGCCAGCAGCCTCCGATTGGGCGCGATCTATGGCTACACCTTC. It translates to CASSLRLGAIYGYTF.

V is TRBV28 and J is TRBJ2-5; D perhaps matches TRBD1 (6 bases). The CDR3 totals 18 residues. Germline values: CDR1 MDHEN, CDR2 SYDVKM. V shed 2 bases and J shed 4 bases, with 23 bases lying between them. CDR3 sequence reads: CASSLDKQGLGLTETQYF. Written as DNA, the CDR3 is TGTGCCAGCAGTTTAGATAAACAGGGTTTGGGTTTAACAGAGACCCAGTACTTC. Filled out from reference TRBV28 and TRBJ2-5, the complete variable domain reads DVKVTQSSRYLVKRTGEKVFLECVQDMDHENMFWYRQDPGLGLRLIYFSYDVKMKEKGDIPEGYSVSREKKERFSLILESASTNQTSMYLCASSLDKQGLGLTETQYFGPGTRLLVL.

This chain uses TRBV28 with TRBJ2-7, with D perhaps TRBD2 (7 bases). Per germline, CDR1 MDHEN and CDR2 SYDVKM. V lost 3 bases to trimming and J lost 3 bases, with 18 bases between them. The CDR3 sequence is 16 residues long. In DNA, the CDR3 is TGTGCCAGCAGTTTGGGGGGGCAGGGTGGATACTACGAGCAGTACTTC. Protein sequence: CASSLGGQGGYYEQYF.

The CDR3 sequence is CASSLSSGTSYEQYF. The CDR3 region has the DNA TGTGCCAGCAGTTTATCGTCCGGGACCTCCTACGAGCAGTACTTC. This chain connects TRBV27 to TRBJ2-7; D possibly matches TRBD1 or TRBD2 (5 bases each). V was clipped by 0 bases and J by 0 bases, with 9 bases between them. Per the germline V gene, CDR1 is MNHEY and CDR2 is SMNVEV (reference sequence). The CDR3 totals 15 residues.

The chain uses TRBV5-4 and TRBJ1-4; 7 bases are shared with TRBD1. With V trimmed by 5 bases and J by 8 bases, 9 bases remained unmatched. The length of the CDR3 is 14 residues. Per germline, CDR1 SGHNT and CDR2 YYREEE (reference sequence). The CDR3 reads CASSWDRGGEKLFF. CDR3 nucleotide sequence: TGTGCCAGCAGTTGGGACAGAGGGGGGGAAAAACTGTTTTTT.

This clone was seen a single time. This rearrangement joins TRBV2 to TRBJ2-1; TRBD1 might be the D (6 bases). Germline V CDR1 and CDR2: SNHLY, FYNNEI. The CDR3 loop spans 12 amino acids. Trimming cost V 11 bases and J 4 bases, with 12 bases left between them. In DNA, the CDR3 is TGTGCCGGTAGGACAGATTACAATGAGCAGTTCTTC. The encoded protein is CAGRTDYNEQFF.

The genes are TRBV5-6 and TRBJ2-3; 13 bases fit TRBD2. Germline V CDR1 and CDR2: SGHDT, YYEEEE. Germline trimming cut 1 base from V and 0 bases from J; bases unmatched to any gene: 5. CDR3 length: 18 amino acids. The CDR3 DNA is TGTGCCAGCAGCTTGCCGGGACTAGCGGGATCTAGCACAGATACGCAGTATTTT. This translates into CASSLPGLAGSSTDTQYF. Full variable domain (missing parts from reference TRBV5-6 and TRBJ2-3): DAGVTQSPTHLIKTRGQQVTLRCSPKSGHDTVSWYQQALGQGPQFIFQYYEEEERQRGNFPDRFSGHQFPNYSSELNVNALLLGDSALYLCASSLPGLAGSSTDTQYFGPGTRLTVL.

This sequence joins TRBV27 and TRBJ1-1, with 7 nucleotides matching TRBD1. J lost 5 bases, V lost 5 bases, and 11 bases had no gene match. The CDR3 totals 15 residues. In germline, CDR1 is MNHEY, CDR2 SMNVEV (reference sequence). The CDR3 nucleotides are TGTGCCAGCAGTCCCCGGACAGGACTGCAGACTGAAGCTTTCTTT. It codes for CASSPRTGLQTEAFF.

The genes are TRBV4-3 and TRBJ1-2, with TRBD1 as a possible D gene (6 bases). The CDR3 length is 15 residues. Germline loops: CDR1 LGHNA, CDR2 YSLEER. V gave up 1 base and J gave up 5 bases, with 14 bases separating them. The CDR3 is CASSQGSRGGYGYTF. The CDR3 DNA follows: TGCGCCAGCAGCCAAGGGAGCAGGGGAGGGTATGGCTACACCTTC.

J is TRBJ2-3 and V is TRBV4-3, with a possible D match to TRBD2 (6 bases). The length of the CDR3 is 17 residues. The germline V gene encodes CDR1 LGHNA and CDR2 YSLEER. Trimming pared 1 base from V and 0 bases from J, leaving 14 bases between. The CDR3 DNA reads as TGCGCCAGCAGCCAAGGGCCCCGGGACTTAAGCACAGATACGCAGTATTTT. Translation: CASSQGPRDLSTDTQYF.

The chain uses TRBV1 and TRBJ2-1; the table's D call, TRBD2, has no DNA check behind it. TRBV1 is a pseudogene. The CDR3 runs 19 residues. CDR3 amino acids: CTSSQQSSVQTLGYNEQFF. Written as DNA, the CDR3 is TGCACCAGCAGCCAACAGTCTAGCGTCCAGACTTTAGGTTACAATGAGCAGTTCTTC.

V is TRBV7-9 and J is TRBJ2-1, with TRBD1 identical over 7 bases. The CDR3 length is 14 residues. The V gene's germline CDR1 is SEHNR and CDR2 FQNEAQ (reference sequence). J lost 9 bases, V lost 5 bases, and 10 bases had no gene match. CDR3 amino acids: CASSLHRGWGEQFF. The CDR3 DNA is TGTGCCAGCAGCCTACACAGGGGATGGGGTGAGCAGTTCTTC.

The J gene is TRBJ1-1, the V gene TRBV7-9, with D possibly being TRBD1 (5 bases). The V end was cut by 1 base, the J end by 8 bases, with 11 bases between. The CDR3 has 13 amino acids. CDR1 is SEHNR and CDR2 is FQNEAQ in the germline V gene (reference sequence). The CDR3 coding sequence is TGTGCCAGCAGCTTAGTTATTCGGGGGGAAGCTTTCTTT. The encoded protein is CASSLVIRGEAFF.

This clone was counted a single time. The chain uses TRBV28 and TRBJ1-4; 7 bases map to TRBD1. This CDR3 has 14 amino acids. V lost 6 bases and J lost 3; bases outside the gene matches: 4. From germline, CDR1 is MDHEN and CDR2 SYDVKM. The CDR3 region is CASRTGTANEKLFF. The CDR3, as DNA: TGTGCCAGCAGGACCGGGACAGCTAATGAAAAACTGTTTTTT.

This sequence joins TRBV5-1 and TRBJ2-2, with a weak D call TRBD2 (5 bases). Per germline, CDR1 SGHRS and CDR2 YFSETQ. The CDR3 totals 16 residues. V was clipped by 2 bases and J by 1 base, with 12 bases between them. CDR3 sequence (DNA): TGCGCCAGCAGCTTCGGCGGGCCCAGGAACACCGGGGAGCTGTTTTTT. Translated, it gives CASSFGGPRNTGELFF.

The chain recombines TRBV7-2 with TRBJ2-7; the match to TRBD1 covers 8 bases. From germline, CDR1 is SGHTA and CDR2 FQGNSA. The CDR3 contains 17 residues. J lost 2 bases, V lost 4 bases, and 13 bases had no gene match. The CDR3 nucleotides are TGTGCCAGCAGCTCCCCGCGACAGGGGTCTAGCACCTACGAGCAGTACTTC. It translates to CASSSPRQGSSTYEQYF.

This clone came up a few times. V gene TRBV14 combines with J gene TRBJ2-2, with no clear D. CDR1 and CDR2 (germline): SGHDN, FVKESK. This CDR3 comprises 13 residues. Trimming stripped 4 bases from V and 7 bases from J, with 10 bases between. The CDR3, as DNA: TGTGCCAGCAGCCTCTTTAAGATCGGGGAGCTGTTTTTT. Amino acids: CASSLFKIGELFF.

This chain links TRBV10-1 with TRBJ1-4, with D possibly TRBD1 on 6 matching bases. Looked up from germline, CDR1 is WNHNN and CDR2 is SYGVQD (reference sequence). The CDR3 has 16 residues. Trimming removed 7 bases from V and 6 bases from J, with 21 bases in between. The CDR3 region has the DNA TGCGCCAGCAATACAATCACACAGGGTATCTATGAAAAACTGTTTTTT. Its translation is CASNTITQGIYEKLFF.

The chain recombines TRBV28 with TRBJ1-5; 8 bases line up with TRBD1. Germline CDR1 reads MDHEN; CDR2 reads SYDVKM. The CDR3 spans 14 residues. J gave up 5 bases and V 7 bases, and 7 bases lay outside the gene matches. CDR3 region: CASTEGDRHQPQHF. The CDR3 nucleotides are TGTGCCAGCACCGAAGGGGACAGGCATCAGCCCCAGCATTTT.

The chain couples TRBV7-9 to TRBJ1-5, with D possibly TRBD1 on 5 matching bases. Germline assignment: CDR1 SEHNR and CDR2 FQNEAQ (reference sequence). The CDR3 spans 16 residues. Trimming shortened V by 5 bases and J by 5 bases, and 19 bases separated the two germline ends. DNA of the CDR3: TGTGCCAGCAGCCCGTCCGGGGGAGGGGCAGATCAGCCCCAGCATTTT. Protein sequence: CASSPSGGGADQPQHF.